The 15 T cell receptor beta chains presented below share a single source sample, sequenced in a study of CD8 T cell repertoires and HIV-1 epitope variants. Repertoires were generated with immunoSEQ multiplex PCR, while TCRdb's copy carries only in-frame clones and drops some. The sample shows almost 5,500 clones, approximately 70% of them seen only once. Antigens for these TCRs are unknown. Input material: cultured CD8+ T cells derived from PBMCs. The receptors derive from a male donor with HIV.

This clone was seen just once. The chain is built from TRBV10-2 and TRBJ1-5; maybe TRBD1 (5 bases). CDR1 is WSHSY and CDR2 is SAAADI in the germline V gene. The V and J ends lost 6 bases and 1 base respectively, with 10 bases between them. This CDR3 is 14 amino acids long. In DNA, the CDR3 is TGCGCCAGCAGGGGGGGGAAGAGCAATCAGCCCCAGCATTTT. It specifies CASRGGKSNQPQHF.

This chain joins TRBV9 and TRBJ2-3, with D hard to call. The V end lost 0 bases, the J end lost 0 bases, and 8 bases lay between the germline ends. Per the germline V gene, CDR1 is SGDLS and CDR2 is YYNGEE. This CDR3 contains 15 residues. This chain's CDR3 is CASSVVGSSTDTQYF. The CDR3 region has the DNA TGTGCCAGCAGCGTAGTAGGCAGTAGCACAGATACGCAGTATTTT. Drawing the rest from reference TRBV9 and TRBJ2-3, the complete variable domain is DSGVTQTPKHLITATGQRVTLRCSPRSGDLSVYWYQQSLDQGLQFLIQYYNGEERAKGNILERFSAQQFPDLHSELNLSSLELGDSALYFCASSVVGSSTDTQYFGPGTRLTVL.

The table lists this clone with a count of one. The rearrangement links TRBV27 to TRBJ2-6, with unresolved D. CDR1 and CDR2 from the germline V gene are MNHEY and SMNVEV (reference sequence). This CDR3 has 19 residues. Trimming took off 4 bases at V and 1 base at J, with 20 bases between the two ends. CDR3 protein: CASSSMTEQVLSGANVLTF. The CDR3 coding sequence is TGTGCCAGCAGTTCGATGACGGAGCAAGTTCTTTCTGGGGCCAACGTCCTGACTTTC.

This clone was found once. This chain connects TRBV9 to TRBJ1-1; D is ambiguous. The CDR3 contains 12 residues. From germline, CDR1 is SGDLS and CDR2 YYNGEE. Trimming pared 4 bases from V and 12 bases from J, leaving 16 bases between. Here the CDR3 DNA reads TGTGCCAGCAGCCCATATGGGAAGGAACCTTTCTTT. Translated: CASSPYGKEPFF.

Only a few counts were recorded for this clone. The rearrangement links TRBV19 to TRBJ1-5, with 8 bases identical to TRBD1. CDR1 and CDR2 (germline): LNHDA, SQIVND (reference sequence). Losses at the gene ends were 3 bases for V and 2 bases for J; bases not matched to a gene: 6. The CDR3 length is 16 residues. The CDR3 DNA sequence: TGTGCCAGTAGTATTCAGGGGGCTGTGGGCAATCAGCCCCAGCATTTT. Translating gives CASSIQGAVGNQPQHF.

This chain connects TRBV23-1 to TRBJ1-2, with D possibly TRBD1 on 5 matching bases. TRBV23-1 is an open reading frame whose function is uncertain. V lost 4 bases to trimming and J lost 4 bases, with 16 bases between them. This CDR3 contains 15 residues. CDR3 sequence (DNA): TGCGCCAGCAGTCGGCCGGACCTGGGGCCCTATGGCTACACCTTC. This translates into CASSRPDLGPYGYTF.

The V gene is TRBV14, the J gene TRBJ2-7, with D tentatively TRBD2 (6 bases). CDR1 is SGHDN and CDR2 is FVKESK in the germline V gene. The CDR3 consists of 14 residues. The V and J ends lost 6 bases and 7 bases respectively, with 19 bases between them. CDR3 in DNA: TGTGCCAGCAGTCCTACTAGCTCCCACCGGGAGCAGTACTTC. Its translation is CASSPTSSHREQYF. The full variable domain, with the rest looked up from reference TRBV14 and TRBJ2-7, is EAGVTQFPSHSVIEKGQTVTLRCDPISGHDNLYWYRRVMGKEIKFLLHFVKESKQDESGMPNNRFLAERTGGTYSTLKVQPAELEDSGVYFCASSPTSSHREQYFGPGTRLTVT.

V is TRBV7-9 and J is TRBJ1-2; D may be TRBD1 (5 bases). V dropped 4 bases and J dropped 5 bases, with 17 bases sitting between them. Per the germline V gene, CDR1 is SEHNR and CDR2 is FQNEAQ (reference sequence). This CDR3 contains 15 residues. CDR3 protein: CASSYPTTGTYGYTF. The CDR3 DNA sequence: TGTGCCAGCAGCTACCCAACGACGGGGACTTATGGCTACACCTTC.

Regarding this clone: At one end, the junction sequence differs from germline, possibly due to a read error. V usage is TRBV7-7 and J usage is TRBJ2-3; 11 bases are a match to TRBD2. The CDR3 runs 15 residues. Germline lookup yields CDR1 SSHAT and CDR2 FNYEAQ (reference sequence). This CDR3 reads CASSLASSGGDTQYF. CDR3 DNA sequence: TGTGCTAGCAGCTTAGCTTCTAGCGGGGGGGATACGCAGTATTTT.

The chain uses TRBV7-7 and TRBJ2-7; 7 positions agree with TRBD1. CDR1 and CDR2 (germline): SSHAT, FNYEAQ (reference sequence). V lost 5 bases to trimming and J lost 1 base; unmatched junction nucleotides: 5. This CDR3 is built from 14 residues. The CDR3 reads CASSLTGDSYEQYF. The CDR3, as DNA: TGTGCCAGCAGCCTTACAGGGGATTCCTACGAGCAGTACTTC.

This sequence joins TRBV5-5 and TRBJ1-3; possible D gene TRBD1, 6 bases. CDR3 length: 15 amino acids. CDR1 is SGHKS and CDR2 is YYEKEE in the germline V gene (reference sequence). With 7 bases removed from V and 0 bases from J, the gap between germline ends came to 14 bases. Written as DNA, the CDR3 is TGTGCCAGCGGTCAGGGGAACTACTCTGGAAACACCATATATTTT. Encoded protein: CASGQGNYSGNTIYF.

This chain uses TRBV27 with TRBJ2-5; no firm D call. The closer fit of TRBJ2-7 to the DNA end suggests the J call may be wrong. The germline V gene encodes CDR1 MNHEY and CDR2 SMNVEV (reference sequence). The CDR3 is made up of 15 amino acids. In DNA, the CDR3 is TGTGCCAGCAGTCCTCATCCGGAGTTCATCTACGAGCAGTACTTC. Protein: CASSPHPEFIYEQYF.

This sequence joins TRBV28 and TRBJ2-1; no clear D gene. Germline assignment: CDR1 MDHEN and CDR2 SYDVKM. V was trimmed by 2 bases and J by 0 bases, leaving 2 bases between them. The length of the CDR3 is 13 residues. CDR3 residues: CASSLGSYNEQFF. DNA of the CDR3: TGTGCCAGCAGTTTAGGCTCCTACAATGAGCAGTTCTTC.

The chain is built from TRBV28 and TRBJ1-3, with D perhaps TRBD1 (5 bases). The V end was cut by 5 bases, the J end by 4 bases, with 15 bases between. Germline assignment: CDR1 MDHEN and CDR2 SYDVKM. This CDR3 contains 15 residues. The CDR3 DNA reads TGTGCCAGCAGTCCATCTTCAGGGTGGGGAAACACCATATATTTT. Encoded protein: CASSPSSGWGNTIYF.

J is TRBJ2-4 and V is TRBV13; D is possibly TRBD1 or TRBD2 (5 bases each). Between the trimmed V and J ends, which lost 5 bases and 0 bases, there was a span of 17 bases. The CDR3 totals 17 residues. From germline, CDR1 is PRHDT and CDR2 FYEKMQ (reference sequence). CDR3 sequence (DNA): TGTGCCAGCAGCACCTGGGGGTTCCAGCTAGCCAAAAACATTCAGTACTTC. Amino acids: CASSTWGFQLAKNIQYF. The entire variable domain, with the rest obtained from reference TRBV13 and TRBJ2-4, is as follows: AAGVIQSPRHLIKEKRETATLKCYPIPRHDTVYWYQQGPGQDPQFLISFYEKMQSDKGSIPDRFSAQQFSDYHSELNMSSLELGDSALYFCASSTWGFQLAKNIQYFGAGTRLSVL.